This T cell receptor beta chain was sequenced for a study of shared clonotypes between healthy human individuals. As to this clone: Its antigen remains unidentified.

Whole-study results and caveats: Sharing across several donors was seen in approximately 5.2% of naive CD4 clonotypes. Generally, naive subsets came out with larger estimated richness than memory subsets.

The V end lost 6 bases, the J end lost 7 bases, and 19 bases lay between the germline ends. Germline V gene lookup returns CDR1 MNHEY and CDR2 SMNVEV (reference sequence). This CDR3 is 14 amino acids long. The repertoire was sequenced with immunoSEQ multiplex PCR; TCRdb's copy has only in-frame clones and lacks some. Among about 680,000 clones, 73% were seen once, and the ten largest hold around 2%. Both subsets, CD45RA+ naive and CD45RA-negative memory, were split from the CD4+ cells. Sequencing used memory CD4+ T cells sorted from blood. Noted subset: CD45RA-negative fraction. This TCR came from a woman aged 25 to 39 in good health. The gene calls are TRBV27 and TRBJ2-7; D possibly matches TRBD1 or TRBD2 (5 bases each). CDR3 sequence reads: CASRKGTKAFEQYF. The CDR3 DNA reads TGTGCCAGCAGAAAGGGGACCAAGGCCTTTGAGCAGTACTTC.